The 3 T cell receptor beta chains below all came from one sample that was sequenced in a study of cytomegalovirus exposure and HLA in healthy donors. PCR involved 60 Vbeta and 13 Jbeta primers. Only in-frame clones appear in the TCRdb table, and some are missing; sequencing was by immunoSEQ multiplex PCR. The table has 65,000 to 90,000 clones, roughly four fifths seen once. Sequencing was done on a sample of PBMCs. The receptor source for this set is a man between 65 and 85 years old in good health and CMV-seronegative.

CDR3 sequence reads: CASSLAGGGVQETQYF. The CDR3 DNA sequence: TGTGCCAGCAGCTTGGCCGGCGGGGGGGTACAAGAGACCCAGTACTTC. The gene calls are TRBV5-6 and TRBJ2-5; 9 nucleotides line up with TRBD2. The V gene end was trimmed by 0 bases and the J gene end by 2 bases; junction bases not matched to a gene: 5. The V gene's germline CDR1 is SGHDT and CDR2 YYEEEE. This CDR3 has 16 residues.

The V call is TRBV7-9, the J call TRBJ1-1, with D possibly matching TRBD1 (5 bases). CDR3 length: 15 residues. Deletions cut 4 bases from V and 1 base from J, with 13 bases between. Germline V gene sequence: CDR1 SEHNR, CDR2 FQNEAQ (reference sequence). CDR3 sequence reads: CASSSWSQGNTEAFF. The CDR3 DNA is TGTGCCAGCAGCTCCTGGAGCCAGGGGAACACTGAAGCTTTCTTT.

The chain links TRBV25-1 to TRBJ2-4, with 7 bases lining up with TRBD1. V shed 3 bases, J shed 4 bases, and the junction held 6 bases outside the gene matches. CDR1 MGHDK and CDR2 SYGVNS come from the germline V gene. CDR3 length equals 15 residues. The DNA for the CDR3 is TGTGCCAGCAGTGATGGCGGACAGGAGAAAAACATTCAGTACTTC. Translating gives CASSDGGQEKNIQYF.